The 30 T cell receptor beta chains below come from one sample, sequenced in a study of T cell changes during pregnancy in multiple sclerosis. Clones were read by immunoSEQ multiplex PCR, and TCRdb kept only the in-frame ones, dropping some. The sample yields about 51,000 clones, 85% to 95% seen once. Here the sequenced sample was CD4+ T cells from peripheral blood mononuclear cells, taken in the third trimester of pregnancy. The origin of the receptors is a female donor with multiple sclerosis, enrolled in a pregnancy study.

This clone came up once. V usage is TRBV25-1 and J usage is TRBJ2-3; 10 bases match TRBD2. The junction had 3 bases not matched to a gene; V was cut back by 2 bases and J by 4 bases. Per the germline V gene, CDR1 is MGHDK and CDR2 is SYGVNS. The CDR3 runs to 15 residues. CDR3 amino acids: CASSEELAGADTQYF. Written as DNA, the CDR3 is TGTGCCAGCAGTGAAGAGCTAGCGGGAGCAGATACGCAGTATTTT.

This chain joins TRBV4-3 and TRBJ1-2, with D maybe TRBD1 (5 bases). Per the germline V gene, CDR1 is LGHNA and CDR2 is YSLEER. The germline V and J ends were trimmed by 1 base and 1 base, with 7 bases remaining between them. This CDR3 contains 14 residues. In nucleotides, the CDR3 is TGCGCCAGCAGCCAAGTTAGGGGTAACTATGGCTACACCTTC. Its translation is CASSQVRGNYGYTF.

CDR3 sequence reads: CASTGQGSTNEKLFF. CDR3 bases: TGTGCCAGTACGGGACAGGGATCAACTAATGAAAAACTGTTTTTT. The J gene is TRBJ1-4, the V gene TRBV7-9, with 9 bases aligning to TRBD1. CDR1 and CDR2 (germline): SEHNR, FQNEAQ (reference sequence). CDR3 length: 15 residues. J was trimmed by 0 bases and V by 9 bases; bases with no gene match: 5.

V gene TRBV4-2 combines with J gene TRBJ2-7; 8 bases match TRBD1. Germline values: CDR1 LGHNA, CDR2 YNFKEQ. J lost 2 bases, V lost 1 base, and 7 bases had no gene match. CDR3 length: 16 residues. Here the CDR3 reads CASSQALDRAPYEQYF. For the CDR3, the DNA is TGTGCCAGCAGCCAAGCCCTGGACAGGGCGCCCTACGAGCAGTACTTC.

This chain uses TRBV5-1 with TRBJ2-3; a weak D match, TRBD2 (6 bases). CDR3 length: 17 amino acids. Trimming left V 0 bases short and J 4 bases short, with 18 bases between. Germline loops: CDR1 SGHRS, CDR2 YFSETQ. This CDR3 is CASSLGRGSGTPDTQYF. The CDR3 DNA reads TGCGCCAGCAGCTTGGGACGGGGGTCCGGGACCCCAGATACGCAGTATTTT.

V and J are TRBV7-9 and TRBJ1-2, with D perhaps matching TRBD1 (6 bases). Germline V gene data show CDR1 as SEHNR and CDR2 as FQNEAQ (reference sequence). V dropped 5 bases and J dropped 8 bases, with 15 bases sitting between them. There are 13 residues in the CDR3. The CDR3: CASSPRGAGGYTF. Written as DNA, the CDR3 is TGTGCCAGCAGCCCCCGGGGGGCAGGCGGCTACACCTTC.

The J gene is TRBJ2-7, the V gene TRBV30, with D possibly being TRBD2 (5 bases). The CDR3 length is 15 residues. V was clipped by 3 bases and J by 3 bases, with 18 bases between them. CDR1 and CDR2 from the germline V gene are GTSNPN and SVGIG (reference sequence). The CDR3 region is CAWSPLTSYLYEQYF. The DNA of the CDR3 is TGTGCCTGGAGCCCCCTCACTAGTTATCTCTACGAGCAGTACTTC.

CDR3: CASSDHMVSEAFF. The CDR3 coding sequence is TGTGCCAGCAGCGACCACATGGTATCTGAAGCTTTCTTT. The chain combines TRBV9 with TRBJ1-1; D is uncertain. Trimming took 3 bases from V and 6 from J, leaving 12 bases between them. The CDR3 is made up of 13 amino acids. Germline V gene sequence: CDR1 SGDLS, CDR2 YYNGEE.

The chain links TRBV7-6 to TRBJ2-7, with TRBD1 as a possible D gene (5 bases). The CDR3 covers 13 residues. The V gene lost 2 bases and the J gene lost 6 bases, with 11 bases spanning the gap. In germline, CDR1 is SGHVS, CDR2 FNYEAQ. CDR3 in DNA: TGTGCCAGCAGCTTAAACCCAGGGCTCGAGCAGTACTTC. It codes for CASSLNPGLEQYF.

The gene calls are TRBV6-4 and TRBJ2-2; D may be TRBD2 (6 bases). This CDR3 is built from 14 residues. The V gene's germline CDR1 is MRHNA and CDR2 SNTAGT. V dropped 5 bases and J dropped 0 bases, with 7 bases sitting between them. The chain's CDR3 is CASSSGPNTGELFF. CDR3 nucleotides: TGTGCCAGCAGTAGCGGGCCGAACACCGGGGAGCTGTTTTTT.

The chain has TRBV2 and TRBJ2-1, with 9 bases matching TRBD2. The CDR3 contains 16 residues. Germline CDR1 reads SNHLY; CDR2 reads FYNNEI. J gave up 7 bases and V 2 bases, and 9 bases lay outside the gene matches. The CDR3 DNA reads as TGTGCCAGCAGTGAACAGGGGACTAGCTTTGAAAATGAGCAGTTCTTC. This sequence encodes CASSEQGTSFENEQFF.

The rearrangement joins TRBV19 to TRBJ2-3, with no clear D. V was trimmed by 6 bases and J by 6 bases, leaving 10 bases between them. Germline values: CDR1 LNHDA, CDR2 SQIVND (reference sequence). The CDR3 is made up of 12 amino acids. The CDR3 DNA is TGTGCCAGTAGCGGCACCAGGGATACGCAGTATTTT. Translation gives CASSGTRDTQYF.

In this sample, this clone turned up once. The V and J genes are TRBV5-1 and TRBJ2-1; D call uncertain. CDR3 length: 15 amino acids. The ends were cut back, 4 bases at V and 9 bases at J, with 20 bases in the middle. Germline V gene data show CDR1 as SGHRS and CDR2 as YFSETQ. This CDR3 is CASSRMAIYISEQFF. The DNA for the CDR3 is TGCGCCAGCAGCCGAATGGCCATTTACATCTCTGAGCAGTTCTTC.

The chain links TRBV7-2 to TRBJ2-1, with 10 bases that match TRBD2. J lost 8 bases, V lost 3 bases, and 7 bases had no gene match. The CDR3 loop spans 15 amino acids. The germline V gene has CDR1 SGHTA and CDR2 FQGNSA. CDR3 residues: CASSLKREGLDEQFF. CDR3 DNA: TGTGCCAGCAGCTTGAAGCGGGAGGGCCTCGATGAGCAGTTCTTC. Full variable domain (remainder filled in from reference TRBV7-2 and TRBJ2-1): GAGVSQSPSNKVTEKGKDVELRCDPISGHTALYWYRQSLGQGLEFLIYFQGNSAPDKSGLPSDRFSAERTGGSVSTLTIQRTQQEDSAVYLCASSLKREGLDEQFFGPGTRLTVL.

In this sample, this clone turned up once. CDR3 coding DNA: TGTGCCACCAGCAGAGGGATCAGGGAAAACAATCAGCCCCAGCATTTT. It is translated as CATSRGIRENNQPQHF. The chain links TRBV15 to TRBJ1-5; D may be TRBD1 (5 bases). CDR1 and CDR2 (germline): LNHNV, YYDKDF (reference sequence). V lost 1 base and J 3 bases, leaving 13 bases between the germline ends. The CDR3 runs 16 residues.

The rearrangement uses TRBV9 and TRBJ2-1; 11 bases fit TRBD2. Germline values: CDR1 SGDLS, CDR2 YYNGEE. J lost 7 bases, V lost 4 bases, and 10 bases had no gene match. The CDR3 spans 16 residues. CDR3 loop: CASSPRSSGRENEQFF. The CDR3 nucleotides read TGTGCCAGCAGCCCCCGGAGTAGCGGGAGGGAAAATGAGCAGTTCTTC.

The V gene is TRBV28, the J gene TRBJ1-2, with 9 nucleotides matching TRBD1. Trimming took 2 bases from V and 4 from J; bases not matched to a gene: 5. The CDR3 consists of 15 residues. The germline CDR1 and CDR2 sequences are MDHEN and SYDVKM. CDR3 bases: TGTGCCAGCAGTTTAGGGGACAGGGAATTCTATGGCTACACCTTC. This codes for CASSLGDREFYGYTF.

This chain uses TRBV5-6 with TRBJ2-7; the D gene is possibly TRBD1 (5 bases). V lost 1 base to trimming and J lost 3 bases, with 14 bases between them. Germline lookup yields CDR1 SGHDT and CDR2 YYEEEE. The CDR3 covers 15 residues. The CDR3 loop is CASSLKGHLLYEQYF. The DNA of the CDR3 is TGTGCCAGCAGCTTGAAAGGACACTTGCTCTACGAGCAGTACTTC.

This rearrangement joins TRBV11-3 to TRBJ2-7, with 8 nucleotides matching TRBD1. Unmatched junction bases numbered 10, after V lost 1 base and J lost 5 bases. Germline values: CDR1 SGHNT, CDR2 YENEEA. The CDR3 has 16 amino acids. Here the CDR3 DNA reads TGTGCCAGCAGCTTAGGACCCGGGACAGGAGCCAACGAGCAGTACTTC. It translates to CASSLGPGTGANEQYF.

Details on this clone: The sample has other DNA sequences that encode this CDR3 too. The chain's CDR3 is CASSQETSGSPGELFF. The CDR3 bases are TGTGCCAGCAGCCAGGAAACTAGCGGGAGTCCCGGGGAGCTGTTTTTT. The chain carries TRBV4-2 and TRBJ2-2, with TRBD2 matching over 11 bases. The germline V gene has CDR1 LGHNA and CDR2 YNFKEQ. This CDR3 region has 16 residues. The trim removed 3 bases at V and 6 bases at J, leaving 6 bases unmatched.

The chain recombines TRBV4-2 with TRBJ1-5; no clear D gene. V was clipped by 2 bases and J by 3 bases, with 11 bases between them. Per germline, CDR1 LGHNA and CDR2 YNFKEQ. CDR3 size: 15 residues. CDR3 protein: CASSQRTGFNQPQHF. As DNA, the CDR3 is TGTGCCAGCAGCCAAAGGACGGGGTTCAATCAGCCCCAGCATTTT.

J is TRBJ2-7 and V is TRBV11-2, with D tentatively TRBD2 (6 bases). The CDR3 is 14 amino acids. The germline CDR1 and CDR2 sequences are SGHAT and FQNNGV. V was trimmed by 6 bases and J by 1 base, leaving 13 bases between them. In DNA form, the CDR3 reads TGTGCCAGCAGTCCGCGGGACCATTCCTACGAGCAGTACTTC. Translated: CASSPRDHSYEQYF.

The chain has TRBV18 and TRBJ2-7; TRBD1 aligns across 8 bases. V was clipped by 0 bases and J by 1 base; unmatched bases: 8. The CDR3 totals 17 residues. Germline CDR1 reads KGHSH; CDR2 reads LQKENI. CDR3 protein: CASSPPTGGTDSYEQYF. The CDR3 DNA reads TGTGCCAGCTCACCACCTACAGGGGGAACGGATTCCTACGAGCAGTACTTC.

The chain combines TRBV7-6 with TRBJ2-6, with D maybe TRBD1 (6 bases). This CDR3 spans 16 amino acids. V was shortened by 4 bases and J by 1 base, with 11 bases between the two germline ends. Per germline, CDR1 SGHVS and CDR2 FNYEAQ. The CDR3 bases are TGTGCCAGCAGCTACGGACAGCATTCTGGGGCCAACGTCCTGACTTTC. Residues: CASSYGQHSGANVLTF.

The chain uses TRBV5-6 and TRBJ1-2; D gene uncertain. Trimming pared 1 base from V and 3 bases from J, leaving 16 bases between. The CDR3 sequence is 16 residues long. Germline V gives CDR1 SGHDT, CDR2 YYEEEE. This CDR3 reads CASSLYRGGLDYGYTF. DNA of the CDR3: TGTGCCAGCAGCTTGTATCGGGGAGGGTTGGACTATGGCTACACCTTC.

The rearrangement uses TRBV5-6 and TRBJ2-1, with D tentatively TRBD2 (5 bases). Germline CDR1 is SGHDT and CDR2 is YYEEEE. This CDR3 region has 16 residues. Trimming removed 4 bases from V and 3 bases from J, with 17 bases in between. CDR3 sequence: CASSLQSGVDYNEQFF. Written as DNA, the CDR3 is TGTGCCAGCAGCCTACAGAGCGGAGTCGACTACAATGAGCAGTTCTTC.

The CDR3: CASSYSHRGGYTF. In DNA form, the CDR3 reads TGTGCCAGCAGTTACTCTCATCGGGGTGGCTACACCTTC. The gene calls are TRBV6-5 and TRBJ1-2, with D unresolved. Germline V CDR1 and CDR2: MNHEY, SVGAGI. The CDR3 consists of 13 residues. V was clipped by 0 bases and J by 7 bases, with 9 bases between them.

For the CDR3, the DNA is TGTGCCAGCAGCTTCCGGGACAGAGAGCAGTACTTC. Amino acid sequence: CASSFRDREQYF. The genes are TRBV11-2 and TRBJ2-7, with TRBD1 matching 7 bases. The CDR3 extends over 12 amino acids. Germline loops: CDR1 SGHAT, CDR2 FQNNGV. Trimming took 3 bases from V and 7 from J; bases not matched to a gene: 3. The full variable domain, its missing parts supplied by reference TRBV11-2 and TRBJ2-7, is EAGVAQSPRYKIIEKRQSVAFWCNPISGHATLYWYQQILGQGPKLLIQFQNNGVVDDSQLPKDRFSAERLKGVDSTLKIQPAKLEDSAVYLCASSFRDREQYFGPGTRLTVT.

The V gene is TRBV4-3, the J gene TRBJ2-3, with TRBD2 matching over 11 bases. Germline CDR1 reads LGHNA; CDR2 reads YSLEER. Losses at the gene ends were 6 bases for V and 6 bases for J; bases not matched to a gene: 5. CDR3 length equals 14 residues. The CDR3 region is CASSSGGEGDTQYF. The CDR3 DNA is TGCGCCAGCAGTAGCGGGGGGGAAGGGGATACGCAGTATTTT.

This chain connects TRBV7-2 to TRBJ2-7; 12 bases match TRBD2. With 2 bases clipped from V and 9 bases from J, the junction kept 8 bases outside the gene matches. This CDR3 is built from 15 residues. In germline, CDR1 is SGHTA, CDR2 FQGNSA. The CDR3: CASSLRTSGTMGQYF. The CDR3 DNA reads as TGTGCCAGCAGCTTACGGACTAGCGGGACCATGGGGCAGTACTTC.